This T cell receptor beta chain was recovered during a study of type 1 and type 2 diabetes patients. Study details: Across the study, 15 million to 20 million paired-end reads were produced.

The CDR3 covers 13 residues. The V end lost 6 bases, the J end lost 1 base, and 9 bases lay between the germline ends. Germline V gene lookup returns CDR1 MRHNA and CDR2 SNTAGT. The PCR template was genomic DNA. A primer set of 30 forward and 13 reverse primers amplified the CDR3. MiXCR was run by TCRdb on the multiplex PCR reads, yielding one entry per CDR3 protein. Seen here are 250,000 or so distinct CDR3 sequences, more than 45% observed once, and the top ten hold roughly 15%. General study results and limits: With limited T2D and control samples, some T1D-only expanded clones may not be T1D-specific.

Concerning this clonotype itself: Its matching antigen is unknown.

The source is a man aged 18 to 30 with type 2 diabetes. Sequencing input: peripheral blood mononuclear cells (PBMCs). The chain is built from TRBV6-4 and TRBJ1-2; D remains ambiguous. CDR3 coding DNA: TGTGCCAGCAGCTGGCAGATTAACTATGGCTACACCTTC. Encoded protein: CASSWQINYGYTF.